Given below is one T cell receptor beta chain in context. Both 60 Vbeta primers and 13 Jbeta primers went into the PCR. This table comes from immunoSEQ multiplex PCR, and its TCRdb copy is limited to in-frame clones, with some not included. The data show roughly 140,000 clones, with 77% seen just once and 4% to 6% held by the top ten. This record comes from a study of cytomegalovirus exposure and HLA in healthy donors. Trimming removed 0 bases from V and 8 bases from J, with 9 bases in between. CDR1 and CDR2 from the germline V gene are WNHNN and SYGVQD (reference sequence). This CDR3 comprises 13 residues.

Sequencing used PBMCs. The origin of this receptor is a woman in her forties or fifties in good health and CMV-seronegative. The chain has TRBV10-1 and TRBJ2-3; D uncertain. The CDR3 protein is CASSESNGRTQYF. The CDR3 coding sequence is TGCGCCAGCAGTGAGTCAAACGGTCGTACGCAGTATTTT.